These T cell receptor beta chains were read from a single sample in a study of cytomegalovirus exposure and HLA in healthy donors. Generated by immunoSEQ multiplex PCR, the TCRdb table keeps only in-frame clones and is missing some. The data show approximately 190,000 clones, with 65% to 85% seen just once and about 3.8% held by the top ten. Specimen: PBMCs. Every receptor here comes from a man aged 45 to 65 in good health and CMV-seronegative. The CDR3 runs from the conserved cysteine through the conserved F or W. Each record gives: V gene, clone size, J gene, D gene, CDR3 protein, CDR3 DNA. D genes are given only for firm matches. The size entry is marked missing in some rows and otherwise reads once, few, many or a size class.

>TRBV7-2|NA|TRBJ1-1|NA
CASSPTPNTEAFF
TGTGCCAGCAGCCCGACTCCGAACACTGAAGCTTTCTTT
>TRBV7-9|NA|TRBJ2-5|TRBD1
CASNTGTGEETQYF
TGTGCCAGCAACACCGGGACAGGAGAAGAGACCCAGTACTTC
>TRBV9|NA|TRBJ2-2|TRBD2
CASSVAYSGGGRTGELFF
TGTGCCAGCAGCGTAGCTTACTCCGGCGGGGGAAGGACCGGGGAGCTGTTTTTT
>TRBV5-8|few|TRBJ1-4|TRBD1
CASSRGQGNEKLFF
TGTGCCAGCAGCCGGGGACAGGGGAATGAAAAACTGTTTTTT
>TRBV6-1|NA|TRBJ2-7|NA
CASSETEGLREQYF
TGTGCCAGCAGTGAAACGGAGGGGTTGCGCGAGCAGTACTTC
>TRBV15|NA|TRBJ2-1|NA
CATSVAGYNEQFF
TGTGCCACCAGCGTGGCGGGGTACAATGAGCAGTTCTTC
>TRBV9|once|TRBJ1-5|TRBD1
CASSENDRGTDQPQHF
TGTGCCAGCAGCGAAAACGACAGGGGCACCGATCAGCCCCAGCATTTT
>TRBV5-1|once|TRBJ1-1|NA
CASSFFGTSNTEAFF
TGCGCCAGCAGCTTCTTCGGGACATCGAACACTGAAGCTTTCTTT
>TRBV7-9|NA|TRBJ2-1|TRBD2
CASSYTSGGSNEQFF
TGTGCCAGCAGCTATACTAGCGGGGGCTCCAATGAGCAGTTCTTC
>TRBV19|once|TRBJ2-7|TRBD1
CASSTSGQGVYEQYF
TGTGCCAGTAGCACCTCGGGACAGGGAGTCTACGAGCAGTACTTC
>TRBV4-3|NA|TRBJ2-3|NA
CASSSTGDTQYF
TGCGCCAGCAGCTCCACCGGAGATACGCAGTATTTT
>TRBV7-8|NA|TRBJ2-2|TRBD2
CASSLVGGARTGELFF
TGTGCCAGCAGCTTAGTCGGGGGGGCGCGGACCGGGGAGCTGTTTTTT
>TRBV11-2|NA|TRBJ2-1|TRBD2
CASSSIAGRPPRGFF
TGTGCCAGCAGCTCCATAGCGGGGCGGCCCCCCAGGGGGTTCTTC
>TRBV7-3|NA|TRBJ2-3|TRBD2
CASSSRTSGAATDTQYF
TGTGCCAGCAGCTCTCGGACTAGCGGGGCGGCCACAGATACGCAGTATTTT
>TRBV7-9|NA|TRBJ2-3|TRBD2
CASNPGAGEITDTQYF
TGTGCCAGCAACCCCGGGGCGGGGGAGATCACAGATACGCAGTATTTT
>TRBV7-2|NA|TRBJ1-5|TRBD1
CASSPTGGNQPQHF
TGTGCCAGCAGTCCTACAGGGGGAAATCAGCCCCAGCATTTT
>TRBV10-3|NA|TRBJ2-1|NA
CAISEARGLIHEQFF
TGTGCCATCAGTGAGGCGCGGGGTCTCATCCATGAGCAGTTCTTC